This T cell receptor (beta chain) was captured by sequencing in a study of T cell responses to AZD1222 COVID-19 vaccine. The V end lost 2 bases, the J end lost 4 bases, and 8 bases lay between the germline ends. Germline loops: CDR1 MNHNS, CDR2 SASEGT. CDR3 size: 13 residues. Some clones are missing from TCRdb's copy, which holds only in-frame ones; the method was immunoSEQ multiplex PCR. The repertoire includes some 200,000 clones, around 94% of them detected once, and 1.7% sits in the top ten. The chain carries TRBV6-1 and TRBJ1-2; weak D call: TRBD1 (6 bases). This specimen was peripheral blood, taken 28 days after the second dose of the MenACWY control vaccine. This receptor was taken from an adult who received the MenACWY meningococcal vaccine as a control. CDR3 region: CASSENRVYGYTF. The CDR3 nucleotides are TGTGCCAGCAGTGAAAACAGGGTCTATGGCTACACCTTC.